This section outlines one T cell receptor beta chain sequence together with its context. The CDR3 is made up of 12 amino acids. Germline assignment: CDR1 MNHNS and CDR2 SASEGT. V gave up 8 bases and J gave up 7 bases, with 14 bases separating them. TCRdb recomputed calls from the PCR reads with MiXCR, one row per CDR3 protein. The table includes tens of thousands of distinct CDR3 sequences, about 60% detected once. The entry originates in a study of vaccination and CD4 T cells after COVID-19. The TCR sequence derives from a human donor who had recovered from COVID-19. Sequenced here: CD4+ T cells from blood, sampled before SARS-CoV-2 vaccination. This sequence joins TRBV6-1 and TRBJ2-5; D is unclear. The CDR3 protein is CASAPGHRTQYF. DNA of the CDR3: TGTGCCAGCGCGCCGGGCCATCGGACCCAGTACTTC.